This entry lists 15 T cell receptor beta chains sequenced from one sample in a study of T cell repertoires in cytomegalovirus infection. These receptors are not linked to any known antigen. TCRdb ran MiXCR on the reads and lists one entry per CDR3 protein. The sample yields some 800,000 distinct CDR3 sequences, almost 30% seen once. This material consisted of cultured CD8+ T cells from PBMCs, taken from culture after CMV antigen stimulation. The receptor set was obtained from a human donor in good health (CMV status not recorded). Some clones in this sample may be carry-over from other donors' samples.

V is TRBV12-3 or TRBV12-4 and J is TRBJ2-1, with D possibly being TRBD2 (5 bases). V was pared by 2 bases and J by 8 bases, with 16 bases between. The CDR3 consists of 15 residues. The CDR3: CASSLSRVGWDEQFF. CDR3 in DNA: TGTGCCAGCAGTTTATCGAGGGTTGGGTGGGATGAGCAGTTCTTC.

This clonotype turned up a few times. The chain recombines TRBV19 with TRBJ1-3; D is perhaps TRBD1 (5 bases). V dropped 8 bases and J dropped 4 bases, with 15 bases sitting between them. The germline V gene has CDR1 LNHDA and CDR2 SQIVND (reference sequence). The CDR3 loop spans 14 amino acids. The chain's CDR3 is CASWGLRSGNTIYF. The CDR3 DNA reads TGTGCCAGTTGGGGGTTAAGGTCCGGAAACACCATATATTTT.

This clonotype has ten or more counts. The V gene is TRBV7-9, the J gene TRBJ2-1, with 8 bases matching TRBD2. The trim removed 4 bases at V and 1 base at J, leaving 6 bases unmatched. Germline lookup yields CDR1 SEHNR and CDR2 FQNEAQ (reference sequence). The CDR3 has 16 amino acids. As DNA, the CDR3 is TGTGCCAGCAGCTCCTTAACTAGCGGATCCTACAATGAGCAGTTCTTC. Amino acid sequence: CASSSLTSGSYNEQFF.

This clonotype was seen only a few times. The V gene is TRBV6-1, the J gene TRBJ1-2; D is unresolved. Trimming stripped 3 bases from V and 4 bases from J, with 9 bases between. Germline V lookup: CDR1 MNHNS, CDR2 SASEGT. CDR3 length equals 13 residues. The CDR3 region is CASSDRNPYGYTF. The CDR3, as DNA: TGTGCCAGCAGTGACCGGAACCCCTATGGCTACACCTTC.

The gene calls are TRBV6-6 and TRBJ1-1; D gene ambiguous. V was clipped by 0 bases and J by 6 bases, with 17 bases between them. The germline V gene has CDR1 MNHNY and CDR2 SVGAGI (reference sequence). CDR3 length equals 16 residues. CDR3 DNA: TGTGCCAGCAGTTACTCCCCGGGAAGTCGGCCTTCTGAAGCTTTCTTT. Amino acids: CASSYSPGSRPSEAFF.

The CDR3 is CASSLGGFELYEQYV. DNA of the CDR3: TGTGCCAGCAGCTTAGGGGGTTTTGAACTCTACGAGCAGTACGTC. The chain couples TRBV7-9 to TRBJ2-7; D uncertain. V lost 1 base to trimming and J lost 3 bases, with 13 bases between them. Germline V gives CDR1 SEHNR, CDR2 FQNEAQ (reference sequence). The CDR3 is 15 residues long.

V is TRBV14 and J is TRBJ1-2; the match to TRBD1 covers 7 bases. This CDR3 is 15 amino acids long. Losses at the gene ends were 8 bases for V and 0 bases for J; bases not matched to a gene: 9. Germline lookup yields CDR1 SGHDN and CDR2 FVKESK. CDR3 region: CASSKSGTANYGYTF. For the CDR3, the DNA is TGTGCCAGCTCTAAATCCGGGACAGCTAACTATGGCTACACCTTC.

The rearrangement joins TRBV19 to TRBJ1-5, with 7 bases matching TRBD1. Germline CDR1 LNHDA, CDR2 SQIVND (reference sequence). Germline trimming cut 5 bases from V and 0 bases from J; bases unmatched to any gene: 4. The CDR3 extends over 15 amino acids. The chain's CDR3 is CASSQHRGSNQPQHF. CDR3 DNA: TGTGCCAGTAGTCAACACAGGGGTAGCAATCAGCCCCAGCATTTT.

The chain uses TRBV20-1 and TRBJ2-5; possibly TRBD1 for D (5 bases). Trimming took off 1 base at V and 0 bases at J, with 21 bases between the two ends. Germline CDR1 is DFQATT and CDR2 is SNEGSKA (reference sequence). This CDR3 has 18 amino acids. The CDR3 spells CSARAWDMGPPYQETQYF. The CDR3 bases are TGCAGTGCTAGAGCTTGGGATATGGGGCCACCGTACCAAGAGACCCAGTACTTC.

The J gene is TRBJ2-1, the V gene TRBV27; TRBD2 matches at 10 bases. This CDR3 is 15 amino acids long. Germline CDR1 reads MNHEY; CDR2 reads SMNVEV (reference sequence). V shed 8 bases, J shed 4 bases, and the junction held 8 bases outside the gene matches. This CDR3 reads CASGLSGGLYNEQFF. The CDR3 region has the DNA TGTGCCAGCGGCCTTAGCGGGGGGTTATACAATGAGCAGTTCTTC.

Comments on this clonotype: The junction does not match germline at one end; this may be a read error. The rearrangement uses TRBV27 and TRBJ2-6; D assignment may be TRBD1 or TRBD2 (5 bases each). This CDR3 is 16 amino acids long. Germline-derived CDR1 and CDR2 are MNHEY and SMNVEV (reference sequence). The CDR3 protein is CAGRIRWGSGANVLTF. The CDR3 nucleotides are TGTGCCGGCAGGATTCGATGGGGGAGCGGGGCCAACGTCCTGACTTTC.

The CDR3 is CASGPRGPNEQFF. CDR3 nucleotide sequence: TGTGCCAGCGGTCCCCGGGGCCCCAATGAGCAGTTCTTC. This chain links TRBV9 with TRBJ2-1; tentatively, D is TRBD1 or TRBD2 (5 bases each). Trimming left V 7 bases short and J 6 bases short, with 14 bases between. Germline CDR1 reads SGDLS; CDR2 reads YYNGEE. The CDR3 consists of 13 residues.

The CDR3 is CASSYSPGTGVQPQHF. CDR3 in DNA: TGTGCCAGCAGTTACTCGCCCGGGACAGGGGTTCAGCCCCAGCATTTT. The V and J genes are TRBV6-6 and TRBJ1-5; TRBD1 matches at 10 bases. This CDR3 is built from 16 residues. Germline assignment: CDR1 MNHNY and CDR2 SVGAGI (reference sequence). Trimming cost V 0 bases and J 6 bases; bases outside gene matches: 5.

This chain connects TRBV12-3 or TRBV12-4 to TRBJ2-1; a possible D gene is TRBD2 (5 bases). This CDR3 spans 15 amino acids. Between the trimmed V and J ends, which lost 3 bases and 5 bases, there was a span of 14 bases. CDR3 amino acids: CASSFGIRGNNEQFF. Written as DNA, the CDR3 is TGTGCCAGCAGTTTTGGGATTCGAGGGAACAATGAGCAGTTCTTC.

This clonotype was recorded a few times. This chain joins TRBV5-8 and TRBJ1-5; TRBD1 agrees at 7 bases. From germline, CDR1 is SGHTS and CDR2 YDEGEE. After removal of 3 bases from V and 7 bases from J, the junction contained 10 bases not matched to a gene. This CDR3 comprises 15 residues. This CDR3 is CASSSTTGFRQPQHF. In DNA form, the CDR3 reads TGTGCCAGCAGCTCAACGACAGGGTTTCGGCAGCCCCAGCATTTT.